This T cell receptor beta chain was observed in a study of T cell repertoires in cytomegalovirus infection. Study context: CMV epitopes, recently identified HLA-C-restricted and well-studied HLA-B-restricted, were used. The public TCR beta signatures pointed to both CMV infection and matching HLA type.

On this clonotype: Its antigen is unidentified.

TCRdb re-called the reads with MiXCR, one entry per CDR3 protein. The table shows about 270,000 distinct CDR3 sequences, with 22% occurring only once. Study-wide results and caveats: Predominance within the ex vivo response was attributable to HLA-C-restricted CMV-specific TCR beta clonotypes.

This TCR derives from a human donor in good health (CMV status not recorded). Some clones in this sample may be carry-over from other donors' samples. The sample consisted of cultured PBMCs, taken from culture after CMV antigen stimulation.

The CDR3: CASSLVGLAGGTRAYNEQFF. The CDR3 bases are TGTGCCAGCAGCTTAGTGGGACTAGCGGGAGGAACTAGGGCCTACAATGAGCAGTTCTTC. This chain joins TRBV7-2 and TRBJ2-1; 15 bases fit TRBD2. The CDR3 contains 20 residues. CDR1 SGHTA and CDR2 FQGNSA come from the germline V gene. With 1 base clipped from V and 2 bases from J, the junction kept 9 bases outside the gene matches.